Shown below are 15 T cell receptor beta chains from a single sample sequenced in a study of blood T cell repertoires in COVID-19. Repertoires were generated with immunoSEQ multiplex PCR, while TCRdb's copy carries only in-frame clones and drops some. Of roughly 430,000 clones listed, 70% to 90% were seen once; the top ten hold approximately 1.5%. Sequenced sample: PBMCs or T cells enriched from blood (not recorded which). The receptors were gathered from a woman under 30 who had been exposed to COVID-19.

The genes are TRBV11-2 and TRBJ1-2; D is unclear. V shed 3 bases and J shed 6 bases, with 14 bases lying between them. CDR1 SGHAT and CDR2 FQNNGV come from the germline V gene. The CDR3 consists of 14 residues. CDR3 sequence reads: CASSLGLRSHGYTF. CDR3 in DNA: TGTGCCAGCAGCTTGGGCTTACGGTCCCATGGCTACACCTTC.

This rearrangement joins TRBV9 to TRBJ1-1; the D gene is possibly TRBD1 (6 bases). The V and J ends lost 3 bases and 0 bases respectively, with 15 bases between them. The CDR3 is 16 amino acids. In germline, CDR1 is SGDLS, CDR2 YYNGEE. The CDR3 sequence is CASSGDTGGMNTEAFF. CDR3 sequence (DNA): TGTGCCAGCAGCGGGGACACTGGGGGAATGAACACTGAAGCTTTCTTT.

The rearrangement uses TRBV9 and TRBJ2-1; D may be TRBD2 (6 bases). Germline lookup yields CDR1 SGDLS and CDR2 YYNGEE. The V gene lost 2 bases and the J gene lost 5 bases, with 14 bases spanning the gap. The CDR3 spans 15 residues. This chain's CDR3 is CASSVGWGENNEQFF. The CDR3 DNA sequence: TGTGCCAGCAGCGTGGGATGGGGGGAAAACAATGAGCAGTTCTTC.

The chain carries TRBV6-1 and TRBJ1-5; 8 nucleotides align to TRBD1. Germline values: CDR1 MNHNS, CDR2 SASEGT. This CDR3 is built from 15 residues. Trimming took 3 bases from V and 6 from J; bases not matched to a gene: 7. The CDR3 sequence: CASSDRGQWGQPQHF. CDR3 DNA: TGTGCCAGCAGTGACAGGGGGCAGTGGGGTCAGCCCCAGCATTTT.

This chain uses TRBV9 with TRBJ2-1, with 7 bases aligning to TRBD1. Germline V gene data show CDR1 as SGDLS and CDR2 as YYNGEE. CDR3 length: 15 residues. Unmatched junction bases numbered 6, after V lost 0 bases and J lost 6 bases. The chain's CDR3 is CASSVVGGELNEQFF. Written as DNA, the CDR3 is TGTGCCAGCAGCGTAGTAGGGGGCGAACTCAATGAGCAGTTCTTC.

This clone was seen once. The genes are TRBV19 and TRBJ2-1, with D possibly matching TRBD1 (5 bases). This CDR3 has 14 residues. V was cut by 3 bases and J by 3 bases, with 9 bases left in between. Per germline, CDR1 LNHDA and CDR2 SQIVND (reference sequence). The CDR3 nucleotides read TGTGCCAGTAGTATCGACAGATTCTACAATGAGCAGTTCTTC. Protein product: CASSIDRFYNEQFF.

The chain joins TRBV9 to TRBJ2-1; 10 bases map to TRBD2. The CDR3 is 16 amino acids. Looked up from germline, CDR1 is SGDLS and CDR2 is YYNGEE. V gave up 0 bases and J gave up 4 bases; unmatched junction bases: 4. DNA for the CDR3: TGTGCCAGCAGCGTAGCACGAGCGGGGGGGTACAATGAGCAGTTCTTC. It translates to CASSVARAGGYNEQFF.

The genes are TRBV6-4 and TRBJ1-2; TRBD1 matches at 10 bases. This CDR3 has 15 amino acids. CDR1 and CDR2 (germline): MRHNA, SNTAGT. Trimming at V came to 0 bases and at J to 9 bases, leaving 7 bases not matched to a gene. CDR3 in amino acids: CASSDSFGTGARYTF. The CDR3 coding sequence is TGTGCCAGCAGTGACTCGTTTGGGACAGGGGCCCGCTACACCTTC.

There are a few counts of this clone. The chain links TRBV5-4 to TRBJ1-2; TRBD1 matches at 8 bases. The CDR3 length is 11 residues. The germline V gene has CDR1 SGHNT and CDR2 YYREEE (reference sequence). V shed 4 bases and J 13 bases; nucleotides not matched to a gene: 6. The CDR3: CASSTQDRATF. The CDR3, as DNA: TGTGCCAGCAGCACTCAGGACAGGGCCACCTTC.

The rearrangement links TRBV3-1 (or the pseudogene TRBV3-2) to TRBJ2-7; maybe TRBD2 (5 bases). Trimming removed 1 base at V and 4 bases at J, with 11 bases between. Germline V lookup: CDR1 LGHDT, CDR2 YNNKEL (reference sequence). The CDR3 has 14 amino acids. CDR3 region: CASSQGAEDYEQYF. The CDR3 bases are TGTGCCAGCAGCCAAGGGGCGGAGGATTACGAGCAGTACTTC.

The V call is TRBV5-5, the J call TRBJ2-7; 11 bases match TRBD1. Germline V gives CDR1 SGHKS, CDR2 YYEKEE (reference sequence). Trimming at V came to 0 bases and at J to 3 bases, leaving 5 bases not matched to a gene. The length of the CDR3 is 16 residues. The CDR3 loop is CASSLAPGTGGYEQYF. In DNA form, the CDR3 reads TGTGCCAGCAGCTTGGCCCCTGGGACAGGGGGCTACGAGCAGTACTTC.

The genes are TRBV30 and TRBJ1-3; D is perhaps TRBD1 (5 bases). The germline V gene encodes CDR1 GTSNPN and CDR2 SVGIG (reference sequence). The V gene lost 7 bases and the J gene lost 7 bases, with 11 bases spanning the gap. The CDR3 is 11 amino acids. CDR3 in DNA: TGTGCCTTACGGGGGGGGAACACCATATATTTT. Its protein product is CALRGGNTIYF.

V usage is TRBV7-9 and J usage is TRBJ2-7; 7 bases map to TRBD2. The CDR3 is 13 amino acids. The germline V gene encodes CDR1 SEHNR and CDR2 FQNEAQ (reference sequence). J lost 4 bases, V lost 6 bases, and 6 bases had no gene match. Here the CDR3 reads CASRKGLSYEQYF. The CDR3 nucleotides are TGTGCCAGCAGGAAGGGACTATCTTACGAGCAGTACTTC.

This chain joins TRBV3-1 (or the pseudogene TRBV3-2) and TRBJ1-5; 8 positions agree with TRBD1. Losses at the gene ends were 5 bases for V and 0 bases for J; bases not matched to a gene: 9. Germline V gives CDR1 LGHDT, CDR2 YNNKEL (reference sequence). This CDR3 region has 17 residues. CDR3 sequence (DNA): TGTGCCAGCAGCTCTCTTGGACAGGGTTTTAGCAATCAGCCCCAGCATTTT. Translated: CASSSLGQGFSNQPQHF.

The J gene is TRBJ2-2, the V gene TRBV30; 10 bases line up with TRBD2. Trimming cost V 0 bases and J 4 bases; bases outside gene matches: 5. This CDR3 is 16 amino acids long. CDR1 and CDR2 (germline): GTSNPN, SVGIG (reference sequence). This chain's CDR3 is CAWSVHLAGATGELFF. CDR3 coding DNA: TGTGCCTGGAGTGTACACCTAGCGGGGGCCACCGGGGAGCTGTTTTTT.